This is a list of T cell receptor beta chains from one sample in a study of beta chain features in type 1 diabetes. Produced via immunoSEQ multiplex PCR; TCRdb's table is partial and in-frame only. In the table there are around 300,000 clones, approximately 8.1% of which are singletons. The sequenced sample consisted of central memory CD4+ T cells from blood. The receptor set was obtained from a woman aged 18 to 35 in good health. Both conserved end residues are part of each CDR3. Each record gives: clone size, J gene, V gene, D gene, CDR3 DNA, CDR3 protein. A D gene is named only where the DNA matches it firmly. The size entry is marked missing in some rows and otherwise reads once, few, many or a size class.

-	TRBJ2-1	TRBV6-5	-	TGTGCCAGCAGTCCGTGGTTGCAATACAATGAGCAGTTCTTC	CASSPWLQYNEQFF
-	TRBJ2-2	TRBV4-3	TRBD2	TGCGCCAGCAGCCAAGATCGGCGGGGGACCGGGGAGCTGTTTTTT	CASSQDRRGTGELFF
-	TRBJ2-1	TRBV11-1	-	TGTGCCAGCAGCTCAGACAGGCTCAACAACAATGAGCAGTTCTTC	CASSSDRLNNNEQFF
few	TRBJ2-2	TRBV7-2	-	TGTGCCAGCAGCCTCTACACGAGGACCGGGGAGCTGTTTTTT	CASSLYTRTGELFF
-	TRBJ2-1	TRBV28	-	TGTGCCAGCAAGAGGGAGGAGCGGGAGCAGTTCTTC	CASKREEREQFF
few	TRBJ2-5	TRBV7-2	TRBD2	TGTGCCAGCAGCTCGCTGACTAGCGGGAGGAAGACCCAGTACTTC	CASSSLTSGRKTQYF
few	TRBJ2-1	TRBV5-1	-	TGCGCCAGCAGCCTGGGACATTCATACAATGAGCAGTTCTTC	CASSLGHSYNEQFF
few	TRBJ2-1	TRBV2	-	TGTGCCGAGCGAAAGGGGCGGCCTATCTTC	CAERKGRPIF
-	TRBJ2-2	TRBV29-1	-	TGCAGCGTTGCCGCAGGGTCGTTCCCCAGCGGGGAGCTGTTTTTT	CSVAAGSFPSGELFF
-	TRBJ1-2	TRBV30	-	TGTGCCTGGAGTACCGACAGATCCCCTAACTATGGCTACACCTTC	CAWSTDRSPNYGYTF
-	TRBJ2-3	TRBV18	-	TGTGCCAGCTCACTCGGACAGATAAGCACAGATACGCAGTATTTT	CASSLGQISTDTQYF
few	TRBJ2-7	TRBV5-1	-	TGCGCCAGCAGCTCCCCAGGGGGAGGGTCCTACGAGCAGTACTTC	CASSSPGGGSYEQYF
few	TRBJ2-3	TRBV12-5	TRBD1	TGTGCTAGTGGTACGAACAGGGGGCGCATGGTAGATACGCAGTATTTT	CASGTNRGRMVDTQYF
few	TRBJ2-5	TRBV28	-	TGTGCCAGCAGTAGAATCCAGACCCTTAGAGAGACCCAGTACTTC	CASSRIQTLRETQYF
few	TRBJ2-5	TRBV27	-	TGTGCCAGCAGTTTTTTGGCCGCCTCTACCCAGTACTTC	CASSFLAASTQYF
-	TRBJ2-5	TRBV28	-	TGTGCCAGCAGGGGGGGTCTGCAAGAGACCCAGTACTTC	CASRGGLQETQYF
-	TRBJ1-2	TRBV29-1	TRBD1	TGCAGCGTTGAAGAGTGGGCGACAGGGGGCGATGGCTACACCTTC	CSVEEWATGGDGYTF
-	TRBJ1-2	TRBV7-9	-	TGTGCCAGCAGCTTAATTCAGGCAAATGGCTACACCTTC	CASSLIQANGYTF
-	TRBJ1-1	TRBV5-6	-	TGTGCCAGCAGCTTACGACAAGAAATGAACACTGAAGCTTTCTTT	CASSLRQEMNTEAFF
-	TRBJ1-6	TRBV9	-	TGTGCCAGCAGCGTAGCAACAGGGAATTCACCCCTCCACTTT	CASSVATGNSPLHF
-	TRBJ1-1	TRBV15	-	TGTGCCACCAGCAGAGGGGCGGCGGACACTGAAGCTTTCTTT	CATSRGAADTEAFF
-	TRBJ2-1	TRBV5-6	TRBD2	TGTGCCAGCAGCCCTTATGGCGGGAGGGCCGGCCGCGCGCAGTTCTTC	CASSPYGGRAGRAQFF
few	TRBJ2-1	TRBV7-2	TRBD1	TGTGCCAGCAGCTTAGCGGGGACAGGAAACAATGAGCAGTTCTTC	CASSLAGTGNNEQFF
-	TRBJ2-1	TRBV11-2	TRBD2	TGTGCCAGCAGCTTAGCGGGAGGGTGGAACAATGAGCAGTTCTTC	CASSLAGGWNNEQFF
few	TRBJ2-6	TRBV4-3	-	TGCGCCAGCAGCCAGCAGGGCCGGGCCAACGTCCTGACTTTC	CASSQQGRANVLTF
-	TRBJ2-5	TRBV5-6	-	TGTGCCAGCAGCTTTCGGTGGGCGGAGTCAATGACGGAGACCCAGTACTTC	CASSFRWAESMTETQYF
few	TRBJ2-1	TRBV19	TRBD1	TGTGCCAGTAGCCTTGGGACAGGGGGCTATGGTACAGGATTTGGGCAGTTCTTC	CASSLGTGGYGTGFGQFF
-	TRBJ2-3	TRBV4-2	-	TGTGCCAGCAGCCAAGATCGGGGTCAACGACCCAGGTATTTT	CASSQDRGQRPRYF
-	TRBJ2-5	TRBV29-1	TRBD2	TGCAGCGTGCTAGGACTAGCGGGAGTAAGGGAGACCCAGTACTTC	CSVLGLAGVRETQYF
once	TRBJ2-7	TRBV9	-	TGTGCCAGCAGCGTAGTAGGCGGCGAGCAGTACTTC	CASSVVGGEQYF
-	TRBJ1-4	TRBV27	-	TGTGCCAGCAGTTATAGGGGCGGAGTGTCGATAATGGGAAAACTGTTTTTT	CASSYRGGVSIMGKLFF
few	TRBJ2-7	TRBV5-1	TRBD1	TGCGCCAGCAGCCGTAGCCGGACAGGGGGATACGAGCAGTACTTC	CASSRSRTGGYEQYF
-	TRBJ1-6	TRBV7-2	-	TGTGCCAGCAACCTAAGGGAGGATACACCCCTCCACTTT	CASNLREDTPLHF
few	TRBJ1-4	TRBV4-3	-	TGCGCCAGCAGCCACCGGACCCTGGCAACTAATGAAAAACTGTTTTTT	CASSHRTLATNEKLFF
few	TRBJ2-5	TRBV18	-	TGTGCCAGCTCACCACCGGGGCGGGAGACCCAGTACTTC	CASSPPGRETQYF
few	TRBJ2-6	TRBV19	TRBD1	TGTGCCAGCGGGACAGGGGCATCTGGGGCCAACGTCCTGACTTTC	CASGTGASGANVLTF
-	TRBJ1-1	TRBV5-1	-	TGCGCCAGCAGCTTGAGAGGAAACACTGAAGCTTTCTTT	CASSLRGNTEAFF
-	TRBJ2-7	TRBV19	-	TGTGCCAGTCCCTACTACGAGCAGTACTTC	CASPYYEQYF
few	TRBJ1-2	TRBV7-9	-	TGTGCCAGCAGTCGACAGGAACTCTATGGCTACACCTTC	CASSRQELYGYTF
few	TRBJ1-1	TRBV14	-	TGTGCCAGCAGCCAAGGTTATTTGGCAGGTGAAGCTTTCTTT	CASSQGYLAGEAFF
few	TRBJ2-6	TRBV19	-	TGTGCCAGTAGTGTGTCCCCCCCCGGGGCCAACGTCCTGACTTTC	CASSVSPPGANVLTF
-	TRBJ1-1	TRBV7-2	TRBD1	TGTGCCAGCAGCCTACAGGGGTTGAACACTGAAGCTTTCTTT	CASSLQGLNTEAFF
-	TRBJ2-1	TRBV6-5	-	TGTGCCAGCAGTTACCGGATGGACACTCTGGGCAATGAGCAGTTCTTC	CASSYRMDTLGNEQFF
-	TRBJ2-7	TRBV5-6	-	TGTGCCAGCAGCTCCTCGCGGGTGAGGAGCTCCTACGAGCAGTACTTC	CASSSSRVRSSYEQYF
-	TRBJ2-3	TRBV5-4	TRBD1	TGTGCCAGCAGCTCGAAGGAGACAGGGGGCGCGAGGCAGTATTTT	CASSSKETGGARQYF
many	TRBJ2-1	TRBV7-2	TRBD2	TGTGCCAGCAGTCAAAGACTAGCGGGGTACAATGAGCAGTTCTTC	CASSQRLAGYNEQFF
-	TRBJ2-5	TRBV5-1	-	TGCGCCAGCAGCTTCGGGGTGGGAGAGACCCAGTACTTC	CASSFGVGETQYF
-	TRBJ1-2	TRBV7-9	-	TGTGCCAGCTTCGGGACAACCCAGACTAACTATGGCTACACCTTC	CASFGTTQTNYGYTF
few	TRBJ2-3	TRBV7-2	-	TGTGCCAGCAGCCCATACGACGCATCTGGTCAGTATTTT	CASSPYDASGQYF